A single sample is the source of the 22 T cell receptor beta chains below, sequenced in a study of blood T cell repertoires in COVID-19. Here immunoSEQ multiplex PCR was the method, and the copy in TCRdb shows in-frame clones only, minus some. Here the sample spans 15,000 to 20,000 clones, around 88% being singletons. The specimen sequenced was peripheral blood. The receptors shown here come from a human donor in a cohort sampled during active COVID-19.

This sequence joins TRBV2 and TRBJ2-7, with 11 bases fitting TRBD2. Trimming took 4 bases from V and 0 from J; bases not matched to a gene: 8. The CDR3 has 17 residues. Per the germline V gene, CDR1 is SNHLY and CDR2 is FYNNEI. This CDR3 reads CASSVNGTSGYSYEQYF. CDR3 nucleotides: TGTGCCAGCAGTGTAAATGGGACTAGCGGTTACTCCTACGAGCAGTACTTC.

The chain links TRBV3-1 (or the pseudogene TRBV3-2) to TRBJ2-2; 11 nucleotides agree with TRBD2. This CDR3 is built from 18 residues. Germline CDR1 is LGHDT and CDR2 is YNNKEL (reference sequence). Trimming at V came to 4 bases and at J to 6 bases, leaving 13 bases not matched to a gene. In nucleotides, the CDR3 is TGTGCCAGCAGCCCCCCGCTGAGTAGCGGGGGGGCTTCCGGGGAGCTGTTTTTT. Protein product: CASSPPLSSGGASGELFF.

The chain joins TRBV21-1 to TRBJ1-2. TRBV21-1 is a pseudogene segment. The length of the CDR3 is 16 residues. As DNA, the CDR3 is TGTGCCAGCAGCAAAGCCAGTCTGAGTGGAGAGTATGGCTACACCTTC. Translating gives CASSKASLSGEYGYTF.

V gene TRBV11-3 combines with J gene TRBJ1-2, with 9 bases lining up with TRBD1. There are 16 residues in the CDR3. V dropped 3 bases and J dropped 8; count of bases not matched to a gene: 13. CDR1 SGHNT and CDR2 YENEEA come from the germline V gene. The CDR3 loop is CASSFGQGSSQGGYTF. Written as DNA, the CDR3 is TGTGCCAGCAGCTTCGGACAGGGGTCCTCTCAGGGGGGCTACACCTTC.

The V gene is TRBV2, the J gene TRBJ2-3; 7 nucleotides line up with TRBD2. Germline values: CDR1 SNHLY, CDR2 FYNNEI. V shed 1 base, J shed 6 bases, and the junction held 7 bases outside the gene matches. The CDR3 is made up of 15 amino acids. The CDR3 coding sequence is TGTGCCAGCAGTGAAGTAGCGGGCAAAGCGGATACGCAGTATTTT. Protein product: CASSEVAGKADTQYF.

The chain has TRBV28 and TRBJ2-3, with 8 bases aligning to TRBD2. CDR1 is MDHEN and CDR2 is SYDVKM in the germline V gene. The CDR3 spans 18 residues. V shed 2 bases and J 0 bases; nucleotides not matched to a gene: 10. CDR3 DNA sequence: TGTGCCAGCAGTTTACTTAGCGGGGTGGGCACTAGCACAGATACGCAGTATTTT. Amino acid sequence: CASSLLSGVGTSTDTQYF.

This clone has just one count. V gene TRBV5-6 combines with J gene TRBJ2-7; 9 bases match TRBD1. CDR1 and CDR2 (germline): SGHDT, YYEEEE. The CDR3 is 15 residues long. J lost 3 bases, V lost 4 bases, and 8 bases had no gene match. This chain's CDR3 is CASSAGGQGLYEQYF. In DNA form, the CDR3 reads TGTGCCAGCAGCGCTGGGGGACAGGGTCTCTACGAGCAGTACTTC.

The rearrangement joins TRBV19 to TRBJ2-7, with D tentatively TRBD1 (6 bases). Germline CDR1 LNHDA, CDR2 SQIVND (reference sequence). Between the trimmed V and J ends, which lost 3 bases and 3 bases, there was a span of 15 bases. The CDR3 has 15 amino acids. CDR3 residues: CASSIYQQGLYEQYF. The CDR3 DNA reads as TGTGCCAGTAGTATCTACCAACAGGGTCTCTACGAGCAGTACTTC.

V usage is TRBV27 and J usage is TRBJ2-7, with D possibly being TRBD1 (6 bases). Trimming pared 6 bases from V and 2 bases from J, leaving 14 bases between. CDR3 length: 14 amino acids. Germline CDR1 and CDR2: MNHEY and SMNVEV (reference sequence). Written as DNA, the CDR3 is TGTGCCAGCAGCCCCGGACAGCGAGCCTACGAGCAGTACTTC. This sequence encodes CASSPGQRAYEQYF.

This chain uses TRBV5-6 with TRBJ1-5, with D possibly TRBD1 on 5 matching bases. CDR3 size: 14 residues. V lost 1 base to trimming and J lost 5 bases, with 10 bases between them. The germline V gene encodes CDR1 SGHDT and CDR2 YYEEEE. The CDR3 sequence: CASSLSGGDQPQHF. The CDR3 region has the DNA TGTGCCAGCAGCTTGTCGGGGGGGGATCAGCCCCAGCATTTT.

This chain joins TRBV6-2 or TRBV6-3 and TRBJ2-1; 13 bases line up with TRBD2. The CDR3 covers 19 residues. The J segment lost 0 bases and the V segment lost 7 bases, leaving 12 bases of the junction unmatched. Germline V gene data show CDR1 as MNHEY and CDR2 as SVGEGT. CDR3 in amino acids: CASTPWGLAGRGSYNEQFF. The CDR3, as DNA: TGTGCCAGCACCCCATGGGGACTAGCGGGAAGGGGCTCCTACAATGAGCAGTTCTTC.

The gene calls are TRBV27 and TRBJ2-7, with D uncertain. Trimming left V 5 bases short and J 3 bases short, with 8 bases between. The CDR3 sequence is 12 residues long. The V gene's germline CDR1 is MNHEY and CDR2 SMNVEV (reference sequence). The CDR3 loop reads CASSPSGYEQYF. CDR3 sequence (DNA): TGTGCCAGCAGTCCCTCGGGCTACGAGCAGTACTTC.

The rearrangement links TRBV27 to TRBJ2-5, with D maybe TRBD1 (6 bases). The CDR3 totals 14 residues. The ends were cut back, 6 bases at V and 1 base at J, with 12 bases in the middle. The V gene's germline CDR1 is MNHEY and CDR2 SMNVEV (reference sequence). This chain's CDR3 is CASSVGAPQETQYF. CDR3 coding DNA: TGTGCCAGCAGCGTGGGGGCTCCCCAAGAGACCCAGTACTTC.

This chain uses TRBV3-1 (or the pseudogene TRBV3-2) with TRBJ2-2; possible D gene TRBD2, 5 bases. V lost 8 bases and J lost 0, with 16 bases in between. The CDR3 is 16 amino acids. CDR1 is LGHDT and CDR2 is YNNKEL in the germline V gene (reference sequence). The CDR3 coding sequence is TGTGCCAGCTCCCGGCGGGTCTCTTCGAACACCGGGGAGCTGTTTTTT. Amino acids: CASSRRVSSNTGELFF.

This chain uses TRBV19 with TRBJ1-5, with 9 bases fitting TRBD1. Germline V gene sequence: CDR1 LNHDA, CDR2 SQIVND (reference sequence). V lost 2 bases, J lost 3 bases, and 5 bases stayed unmatched. The CDR3 extends over 16 amino acids. In nucleotides, the CDR3 is TGTGCCAGTAGTATAAGGGGACAGGGTCTCAATCAGCCCCAGCATTTT. This codes for CASSIRGQGLNQPQHF. The entire variable domain, with the rest obtained from reference TRBV19 and TRBJ1-5, is as follows: DGGITQSPKYLFRKEGQNVTLSCEQNLNHDAMYWYRQDPGQGLRLIYYSQIVNDFQKGDIAEGYSVSREKKESFPLTVTSAQKNPTAFYLCASSIRGQGLNQPQHFGDGTRLSIL.

V usage is TRBV30 and J usage is TRBJ1-3; no definite D call. The CDR3 length is 14 residues. V dropped 2 bases and J dropped 0 bases, with 8 bases sitting between them. Germline values: CDR1 GTSNPN, CDR2 SVGIG (reference sequence). The CDR3, as DNA: TGTGCCTGGAGTCCCATTCACTCTGGAAACACCATATATTTT. It specifies CAWSPIHSGNTIYF.

The genes are TRBV4-1 and TRBJ2-5; 7 positions agree with TRBD1. Trimming took 3 bases from V and 2 from J; bases not matched to a gene: 18. From germline, CDR1 is MGHRA and CDR2 YSYEKL. The CDR3 totals 19 residues. The CDR3 is CASSHTGTNRQGPQETQYF. As DNA, the CDR3 is TGCGCCAGCAGCCATACCGGGACAAATAGACAGGGACCTCAAGAGACCCAGTACTTC.

The rearrangement links TRBV6-5 to TRBJ2-5; tentatively, D is TRBD1 (5 bases). The V and J ends lost 7 bases and 5 bases respectively, with 11 bases between them. The CDR3 has 12 residues. Germline V gene data show CDR1 as MNHEY and CDR2 as SVGAGI. CDR3 protein: CASKSPGETQYF. As DNA, the CDR3 is TGTGCCAGCAAGTCCCCAGGGGAGACCCAGTACTTC.

V is TRBV5-4 and J is TRBJ1-4; no definite D call. Per germline, CDR1 SGHNT and CDR2 YYREEE (reference sequence). CDR3 length equals 13 residues. V was pared by 4 bases and J by 5 bases, with 9 bases between. CDR3 sequence (DNA): TGTGCCAGCAGCACACCAGGCAATGAAAAACTGTTTTTT. It is translated as CASSTPGNEKLFF. The full variable domain, rest sourced from reference TRBV5-4 and TRBJ1-4, is ETGVTQSPTHLIKTRGQQVTLRCSSQSGHNTVSWYQQALGQGPQFIFQYYREEENGRGNFPPRFSGLQFPNYSSELNVNALELDDSALYLCASSTPGNEKLFFGSGTQLSVL.

CDR3 nucleotide sequence: TGCAGCGTTGAACTGACTAGCCATAGTAATGAGCAGTTCTTC. Amino acids: CSVELTSHSNEQFF. The chain recombines TRBV29-1 with TRBJ2-1; TRBD2 matches at 7 bases. With V trimmed by 2 bases and J by 7 bases, 8 bases remained unmatched. The CDR3 contains 14 residues. Germline V gene sequence: CDR1 SQVTM, CDR2 ANQGSEA.

This clone was detected only once. The gene calls are TRBV30 and TRBJ2-7, with 9 nucleotides matching TRBD1. V trimming: 2 bases; J trimming: 7 bases; junction bases outside the gene matches: 9. This CDR3 is 14 amino acids long. Germline CDR1 and CDR2: GTSNPN and SVGIG (reference sequence). This CDR3 is CAWSYIQGAGEQYF. CDR3 nucleotides: TGTGCCTGGAGTTATATACAGGGGGCAGGAGAGCAGTACTTC.

The chain joins TRBV5-4 to TRBJ1-2; 7 bases map to TRBD1. Germline CDR1 SGHNT, CDR2 YYREEE (reference sequence). V was clipped by 4 bases and J by 5 bases; unmatched bases: 11. The CDR3 length is 15 residues. CDR3 bases: TGTGCCAGCAGCCCCGTCGTGAGGGGGCCTTATGGCTACACCTTC. This codes for CASSPVVRGPYGYTF.